Listed below are T cell receptor beta chains from one sample, sequenced in a study of T cell changes during pregnancy in multiple sclerosis. Produced via immunoSEQ multiplex PCR; TCRdb's table is partial and in-frame only. The data contain about 93,000 clones, 85% to 95% of them singletons. The sample in question was peripheral blood, obtained after pregnancy. The receptor source for this set is a female donor with multiple sclerosis, enrolled in a pregnancy study. CDR3s include the opening cysteine and the closing phenylalanine or tryptophan. A D gene is named only where the DNA matches it firmly. Only part of the rows carry a size: once, few, many, or a class if the clone is expanded.

clone size	D gene	V gene	J gene	CDR3 protein	CDR3 DNA
once	NA	TRBV6-4	TRBJ2-3	CASSDGGRHTDTQYF	TGTGCCAGCAGCGACGGAGGACGGCACACAGATACGCAGTATTTT
NA	NA	TRBV2	TRBJ1-4	CASSEVRGHLGLFF	TGTGCCAGCAGTGAAGTCAGGGGCCACTTGGGGCTGTTTTTT
NA	TRBD1	TRBV7-3	TRBJ1-5	CASSFKTGDQPQHF	TGTGCCAGCAGCTTTAAGACAGGGGACCAGCCCCAGCATTTT
NA	NA	TRBV7-6	TRBJ2-5	CASSPRQGLQETQYF	TGTGCCAGCAGCCCCCGACAGGGACTTCAAGAGACCCAGTACTTC
NA	NA	TRBV5-4	TRBJ2-2	CASSQGSDTGELFF	TGTGCCAGCAGCCAGGGGAGTGACACCGGGGAGCTGTTTTTT
NA	TRBD2	TRBV18	TRBJ2-5	CASSSRGEETQYF	TGTGCCAGCTCATCGCGGGGGGAAGAGACCCAGTACTTC
NA	NA	TRBV30	TRBJ1-3	CAWSSLQGTGNTIYF	TGTGCCTGGAGTAGTTTGCAGGGGACAGGAAACACCATATATTTT
NA	TRBD1	TRBV27	TRBJ1-4	CASSKTGGGTFSLFF	TGTGCCAGCAGCAAGACAGGGGGGGGCACTTTTTCGCTGTTTTTT
NA	NA	TRBV21-1	TRBJ2-7	CASNWTGPYEQYF	TGTGCCAGCAATTGGACAGGGCCGTACGAGCAGTACTTC
NA	TRBD1	TRBV19	TRBJ2-7	CASSIPGQGIYEQYF	TGTGCCAGTAGTATCCCGGGACAGGGAATATACGAGCAGTACTTC
NA	TRBD2	TRBV27	TRBJ2-3	CASGAGGGNTQYF	TGTGCCAGCGGGGCCGGGGGGGGAAATACGCAGTATTTT
NA	TRBD1	TRBV14	TRBJ1-1	CASSLPGTVNTEAFF	TGTGCCAGCAGCCTCCCAGGGACAGTGAACACTGAAGCTTTCTTT
NA	NA	TRBV28	TRBJ1-1	CASSSDTRTTEAFF	TGTGCCAGCAGTTCCGACACTAGGACCACTGAAGCTTTCTTT
NA	NA	TRBV6-5	TRBJ2-3	CASQGFRSTDTQYF	TGTGCCAGTCAGGGGTTTCGGTCTACAGATACGCAGTATTTT
NA	NA	TRBV10-3	TRBJ1-3	CAISESVGDSGNTIYF	TGTGCCATCAGTGAGTCGGTCGGAGACTCTGGAAACACCATATATTTT
NA	TRBD1	TRBV7-6	TRBJ1-4	CASSFKDRGEKLFF	TGTGCCAGCAGCTTTAAGGACAGGGGGGAAAAACTGTTTTTT
NA	NA	TRBV9	TRBJ1-4	CASSVASGVNEKLFF	TGTGCCAGCAGCGTAGCGTCAGGGGTTAATGAAAAACTGTTTTTT
NA	TRBD1	TRBV18	TRBJ1-1	CASSPPRQGEAEAFF	TGTGCCAGCTCACCACCCAGACAGGGAGAGGCTGAAGCTTTCTTT
NA	TRBD1	TRBV18	TRBJ2-2	CASSPRTGVFGELFF	TGTGCCAGCTCACCACGAACAGGGGTATTCGGGGAGCTGTTTTTT
NA	TRBD1	TRBV15	TRBJ1-5	CATSRGQGDSNQPQHF	TGTGCCACCAGCAGAGGACAGGGGGATAGCAATCAGCCCCAGCATTTT
NA	TRBD1	TRBV7-6	TRBJ2-5	CASSFLEGARWETQYF	TGTGCCAGCAGCTTTCTTGAGGGGGCGCGATGGGAGACCCAGTACTTC
NA	NA	TRBV6-1	TRBJ1-2	CASSELEWAGIDGYTF	TGTGCCAGCAGTGAACTCGAATGGGCAGGGATAGATGGCTACACCTTC
NA	TRBD2	TRBV5-1	TRBJ2-3	CASSQILAGISNTQYF	TGCGCCAGCAGCCAGATACTAGCGGGAATATCGAATACGCAGTATTTT
NA	NA	TRBV14	TRBJ2-3	CASSPARTGRDTQYF	TGTGCCAGCAGCCCGGCCCGGACTGGTAGAGATACGCAGTATTTT
NA	NA	TRBV30	TRBJ1-1	CAWSLLQETEAFF	TGTGCCTGGAGTTTACTACAGGAAACTGAAGCTTTCTTT
once	TRBD1	TRBV5-6	TRBJ1-1	CASSLWDREGTEAFF	TGTGCCAGCAGCTTATGGGACAGGGAGGGCACTGAAGCTTTCTTT
NA	NA	TRBV2	TRBJ1-2	CASSEGQVLYGYTF	TGTGCCAGCAGTGAAGGGCAGGTCCTCTATGGCTACACCTTC
NA	NA	TRBV6-5	TRBJ1-2	CASSYSIRENYGYTF	TGTGCCAGCAGTTACTCTATTCGGGAGAACTATGGCTACACCTTC
few	TRBD2	TRBV11-3	TRBJ2-1	CASSSGLAYNEQFF	TGTGCCAGCAGCTCGGGACTAGCGTACAATGAGCAGTTCTTC
NA	NA	TRBV30	TRBJ1-2	CAWNREHGYTF	TGTGCCTGGAACAGGGAGCATGGCTACACCTTC
NA	TRBD1	TRBV6-5	TRBJ2-7	CASSNRRDRDYF	TGTGCCAGCAGCAACCGGCGGGACAGGGACTACTTC
once	NA	TRBV9	TRBJ1-3	CASSSGDFGNTIYF	TGTGCCAGCAGTTCAGGGGATTTTGGAAACACCATATATTTT
NA	TRBD1	TRBV5-8	TRBJ1-5	CASSGRTGKNQPQHF	TGTGCCAGCAGCGGAAGGACAGGGAAGAATCAGCCCCAGCATTTT
NA	TRBD2	TRBV7-9	TRBJ2-7	CASSPGLAGGLSYEQYF	TGTGCCAGCAGCCCTGGACTAGCGGGGGGTCTATCCTACGAGCAGTACTTC
NA	TRBD2	TRBV5-6	TRBJ2-5	CASDYLWAGGTQETQYF	TGTGCCAGCGATTATCTTTGGGCGGGAGGGACCCAAGAGACCCAGTACTTC
NA	NA	TRBV5-1	TRBJ2-7	CASSSARPPNEQYF	TGCGCCAGCAGCTCTGCGCGGCCCCCCAACGAGCAGTACTTC
NA	NA	TRBV6-1	TRBJ1-5	CASSEEQGGNQPQHF	TGTGCCAGCAGTGAGGAACAAGGGGGCAATCAGCCCCAGCATTTT
few	TRBD2	TRBV19	TRBJ2-5	CASSILTSGGETQYF	TGTGCCAGTAGTATCCTGACTAGCGGGGGAGAGACCCAGTACTTC
NA	NA	TRBV19	TRBJ1-4	CASSRQGNEKLFF	TGTGCCAGTAGTCGCCAGGGTAATGAAAAACTGTTTTTT
NA	TRBD1	TRBV6-5	TRBJ2-2	CASSYSTTGPGELFF	TGTGCCAGCAGTTACTCAACGACAGGGCCCGGGGAGCTGTTTTTT
NA	TRBD1	TRBV6-5	TRBJ1-6	CASSYRGSGQNSPLHF	TGTGCCAGCAGTTACAGGGGGTCGGGACAGAATTCACCCCTCCACTTT
NA	TRBD1	TRBV6-1	TRBJ2-7	CASSEALPWTGGYEQYF	TGTGCCAGCAGTGAAGCGCTTCCGTGGACAGGAGGCTACGAGCAGTACTTC
few	TRBD1	TRBV7-8	TRBJ1-6	CASSPTGTGASPLHF	TGTGCCAGCAGCCCGACCGGGACAGGGGCTTCACCCCTCCACTTT
once	TRBD1	TRBV5-1	TRBJ1-1	CASSPTGGDNRAFF	TGCGCCAGCAGCCCGACAGGGGGCGATAACCGGGCTTTCTTT
once	NA	TRBV7-9	TRBJ2-5	CASSLARDLETQYF	TGTGCCAGCAGCTTAGCGAGGGATTTAGAGACCCAGTACTTC
NA	TRBD2	TRBV7-6	TRBJ2-3	CASSPRLAGVQDTQYF	TGTGCCAGCAGCCCCAGGCTAGCGGGGGTACAAGATACGCAGTATTTT
NA	NA	TRBV18	TRBJ2-3	CASSPSTSHTQYF	TGTGCCAGCTCACCTAGCACTAGTCATACGCAGTATTTT
NA	NA	TRBV19	TRBJ2-7	CASSIGGVAYEQYF	TGTGCCAGTAGTATTGGAGGAGTTGCCTACGAGCAGTACTTC
NA	NA	TRBV6-4	TRBJ2-2	CASSGTGLTGELFF	TGTGCCAGTAGCGGGACAGGGTTGACCGGGGAGCTGTTTTTT
NA	TRBD2	TRBV30	TRBJ2-5	CAWSAGTRTGETQYF	TGTGCCTGGAGCGCGGGGACTAGAACGGGTGAGACCCAGTACTTC
NA	NA	TRBV11-3	TRBJ2-1	CASSLRGSVNEQFF	TGTGCCAGCAGCTTACGGGGTAGCGTAAATGAGCAGTTCTTC
NA	NA	TRBV10-1	TRBJ2-7	CASSDAIRGGYEQYF	TGCGCCAGCAGCGATGCGATAAGGGGGGGCTACGAGCAGTACTTC
NA	NA	TRBV6-5	TRBJ1-2	CASRREANYGYTF	TGTGCCAGCAGGCGGGAGGCTAACTATGGCTACACCTTC
NA	TRBD1	TRBV7-9	TRBJ1-5	CASSLVGGQGANSNQPQHF	TGTGCCAGCAGCTTAGTAGGCGGACAGGGGGCGAATAGCAATCAGCCCCAGCATTTT